The rows below give T cell receptor beta chains drawn from one sample of a study of T cell clonotyping in hematopoietic cell transplantation. Using immunoSEQ multiplex PCR, the repertoire was profiled, and TCRdb retains in-frame clones only, with some absent. The sample lists some 13,000 clones; 62% were seen once. Sequenced input: PBMCs. The receptor source for this set is a human donor who either received an allogeneic hematopoietic cell transplant for a myeloid malignancy or was a related donor (not recorded which). Some clones in this sample may be carry-over from other donors' samples. Each CDR3 is given with its conserved first and last residue. The D gene is left open where the match is weak. Clone size is given for some rows only: seen once, a few or many times, or a class if the clone is expanded.

clone_size j_call v_call d_call cdr3_aa cdr3_nt
. TRBJ2-7 TRBV30 TRBD2 CAWSGGRASHEQYF TGTGCCTGGAGTGGAGGGAGGGCTTCCCACGAGCAGTACTTC
few TRBJ2-7 TRBV4-3 . CASSQDWGGGEAYEQYF TGCGCCAGCAGCCAAGATTGGGGAGGGGGAGAGGCCTACGAGCAGTACTTC
once TRBJ1-1 TRBV5-6 . CASSRGRGTEAFF TGTGCCAGCAGCCGCGGACGAGGCACTGAAGCTTTCTTT
. TRBJ2-1 TRBV11-2 TRBD2 CASSLGGGYEQFF TGTGCCAGCAGCTTAGGGGGGGGGTATGAGCAGTTCTTC
. TRBJ2-1 TRBV19 TRBD2 CASKLAGGPYNEQFF TGTGCCAGTAAATTAGCGGGTGGACCTTACAATGAGCAGTTCTTC
. TRBJ1-5 TRBV27 . CASSLGGFQPQHF TGTGCCAGCAGTTTGGGAGGTTTTCAGCCCCAGCATTTT
. TRBJ1-1 TRBV19 . CASKLPGRNTEAFF TGTGCCAGTAAGCTCCCGGGCAGGAACACTGAAGCTTTCTTT
. TRBJ2-1 TRBV5-1 TRBD2 CASSLGVGTSNEQFF TGCGCCAGCAGCCTTGGGGTTGGGACTAGCAATGAGCAGTTCTTC
. TRBJ1-3 TRBV4-3 . CASSQDGGGDSGNTIYF TGCGCCAGCAGCCAAGATGGAGGCGGGGACTCTGGAAACACCATATATTTT
once TRBJ2-3 TRBV28 . CASRGKVGWADTQYF TGTGCCAGCAGGGGGAAGGTGGGGTGGGCAGATACGCAGTATTTT
. TRBJ2-7 TRBV28 . CASSPPGWIYEQYF TGTGCCAGCAGTCCCCCAGGGTGGATCTACGAGCAGTACTTC
. TRBJ1-6 TRBV6-7 . CASSYPRGQYNSPLHF TGTGCCAGCAGTTACCCCCGTGGACAGTATAATTCACCCCTCCACTTT
. TRBJ2-7 TRBV4-3 TRBD1 CASSQGFGTGSSYEQYF TGCGCCAGCAGCCAGGGATTTGGGACAGGGTCATCCTACGAGCAGTACTTC
. TRBJ2-7 TRBV5-4 . CASSLGQGYSYEQYF TGTGCCAGCAGCTTGGGGCAGGGGTACTCCTACGAGCAGTACTTC
. TRBJ2-7 TRBV30 . CAWRSDKQSYEQYF TGTGCCTGGCGCTCGGACAAGCAAAGCTACGAGCAGTACTTC
. TRBJ2-7 TRBV30 TRBD2 CAWNSGTSLPEQYF TGTGCCTGGAACTCCGGGACTAGTTTGCCCGAGCAGTACTTC
. TRBJ2-3 TRBV25-1 TRBD2 CASSEGTSGGARDTQYF TGTGCCAGCAGTGAAGGTACTAGCGGGGGGGCGAGAGATACGCAGTATTTT
once TRBJ1-5 TRBV7-2 . CASSLVGQSNQPQHF TGTGCCAGCAGCTTAGTTGGGCAGAGCAATCAGCCCCAGCATTTT
. TRBJ1-5 TRBV2 . CASSTYGNQPQHF TGTGCCAGCAGCACTTATGGCAATCAGCCCCAGCATTTT
. TRBJ2-5 TRBV10-3 TRBD2 CAISLAGEETQYF TGTGCCATCAGTCTAGCGGGAGAAGAGACCCAGTACTTC